Below are 14 T cell receptor beta chains sequenced from a single sample in a study of blood T cell repertoires in COVID-19. Sequenced by immunoSEQ multiplex PCR; TCRdb stores in-frame clones only, minus some. The top ten clones hold around 10% of a sample with approximately 130,000 clones, roughly four fifths of them seen once. Sequencing input: peripheral blood. The receptors stem from a human donor in a cohort sampled during active COVID-19.

DNA of the CDR3: TGTGCCAGCAGTTACACCGGACAGGGAGGCGAGACCCAGTACTTC. This codes for CASSYTGQGGETQYF. This chain links TRBV6-2 or TRBV6-3 with TRBJ2-5, with 8 bases lining up with TRBD1. This CDR3 has 15 residues. J was trimmed by 5 bases and V by 2 bases; bases with no gene match: 7. The V gene's germline CDR1 is MNHEY and CDR2 SVGEGT.

The chain employs TRBV6-5 and TRBJ2-7, with TRBD1 identical over 8 bases. This CDR3 comprises 15 residues. J lost 5 bases, V lost 2 bases, and 8 bases had no gene match. Germline V gene sequence: CDR1 MNHEY, CDR2 SVGAGI. The CDR3 reads CASSYRWDRSNEQYF. The CDR3 coding sequence is TGTGCCAGCAGTTACCGATGGGACAGGAGCAACGAGCAGTACTTC.

The chain combines TRBV9 with TRBJ2-7; 10 bases match TRBD1. The V and J ends lost 0 bases and 6 bases, in that order; junction bases with no gene match: 6. Germline loops: CDR1 SGDLS, CDR2 YYNGEE. The CDR3 sequence is 15 residues long. The CDR3 sequence: CASSVGQGATSEQYF. As DNA, the CDR3 is TGTGCCAGCAGCGTAGGACAGGGGGCCACTAGCGAGCAGTACTTC.

The rearrangement links TRBV19 to TRBJ2-1, with 8 bases fitting TRBD1. The CDR3 loop spans 18 amino acids. The V gene's germline CDR1 is LNHDA and CDR2 SQIVND (reference sequence). The V segment lost 8 bases and the J segment 0 bases; nucleotides outside the gene matches: 15. This chain's CDR3 is CASSLPGQVKSSYNEQFF. In DNA, the CDR3 is TGTGCCAGTTCCCTGCCGGGACAGGTGAAGAGCTCCTACAATGAGCAGTTCTTC. Filled out from reference TRBV19 and TRBJ2-1, the complete variable domain reads DGGITQSPKYLFRKEGQNVTLSCEQNLNHDAMYWYRQDPGQGLRLIYYSQIVNDFQKGDIAEGYSVSREKKESFPLTVTSAQKNPTAFYLCASSLPGQVKSSYNEQFFGPGTRLTVL.

This chain connects TRBV5-1 to TRBJ1-1; TRBD1 matches at 7 bases. V shed 8 bases and J 1 base; nucleotides not matched to a gene: 5. This CDR3 spans 13 amino acids. Germline-derived CDR1 and CDR2 are SGHRS and YFSETQ. CDR3 DNA sequence: TGCGCCAGTCGGGACAGCGAGAACACTGAAGCTTTCTTT. Translated: CASRDSENTEAFF.

The chain couples TRBV2 to TRBJ1-5; TRBD1 is a possible D gene (5 bases). The V end lost 2 bases, the J end lost 6 bases, and 11 bases lay between the germline ends. The CDR3 has 14 amino acids. Germline V gene data show CDR1 as SNHLY and CDR2 as FYNNEI. In DNA, the CDR3 is TGTGCCAGCAGTGAACTGGGGGGGACTCAGCCCCAGCATTTT. This codes for CASSELGGTQPQHF.

The chain has TRBV11-2 and TRBJ2-3; maybe TRBD2 (5 bases). CDR3 length: 14 amino acids. V lost 4 bases and J 2 bases, leaving 10 bases between the germline ends. CDR1 and CDR2 (germline): SGHAT, FQNNGV. The CDR3 loop is CASSWPDSTDTQYF. For the CDR3, the DNA is TGTGCCAGCAGCTGGCCGGACTCCACAGATACGCAGTATTTT.

The V gene is TRBV5-1, the J gene TRBJ2-1, with 11 bases lining up with TRBD1. The CDR3 is 14 residues long. Germline loops: CDR1 SGHRS, CDR2 YFSETQ. Trimming at V came to 4 bases and at J to 8 bases, leaving 5 bases not matched to a gene. CDR3 sequence reads: CASSPGQGGDEQFF. Here the CDR3 DNA reads TGCGCCAGCAGCCCGGGACAGGGGGGCGATGAGCAGTTCTTC.

This rearrangement joins TRBV6-5 to TRBJ1-4; the match to TRBD1 covers 7 bases. This CDR3 contains 14 residues. Germline V gives CDR1 MNHEY, CDR2 SVGAGI. V lost 6 bases to trimming and J lost 5 bases; unmatched junction nucleotides: 6. CDR3 sequence reads: CASRRTGGNEKLFF. CDR3 DNA sequence: TGTGCCAGCAGAAGGACAGGAGGAAATGAAAAACTGTTTTTT.

The rearrangement joins TRBV7-9 to TRBJ1-1; the match to TRBD1 covers 7 bases. The trim removed 5 bases at V and 3 bases at J, leaving 15 bases unmatched. Germline assignment: CDR1 SEHNR and CDR2 FQNEAQ (reference sequence). CDR3 length: 17 residues. The CDR3 sequence: CASSTRTGGERYTEAFF. The DNA for the CDR3 is TGTGCCAGCAGCACCCGGACAGGAGGGGAGAGGTACACTGAAGCTTTCTTT. Drawing the rest from reference TRBV7-9 and TRBJ1-1, the complete variable domain is DTGVSQNPRHKITKRGQNVTFRCDPISEHNRLYWYRQTLGQGPEFLTYFQNEAQLEKSRLLSDRFSAERPKGSFSTLEIQRTEQGDSAMYLCASSTRTGGERYTEAFFGQGTRLTVV.

This clone was detected only a few times. The chain combines TRBV5-1 with TRBJ1-6; no firm D call. From germline, CDR1 is SGHRS and CDR2 YFSETQ. Trimming removed 4 bases from V and 5 bases from J, with 19 bases in between. CDR3 length: 17 residues. The chain's CDR3 is CASSPQVGQDHNSPLHF. The CDR3, as DNA: TGCGCCAGCAGCCCGCAAGTTGGGCAGGATCATAATTCACCCCTCCACTTT.

The CDR3 DNA is TGTGCCAGCAGCCAAGTGGTAGGGGGCGATGGCTACACCTTC. Translation: CASSQVVGGDGYTF. The J gene is TRBJ1-2, the V gene TRBV14; 7 positions agree with TRBD1. V lost 1 base, J lost 6 bases, and 5 bases stayed unmatched. The CDR3 has 14 amino acids. Looked up from germline, CDR1 is SGHDN and CDR2 is FVKESK.

The chain has TRBV9 and TRBJ2-5; 8 positions agree with TRBD1. The CDR3 has 13 amino acids. Germline lookup yields CDR1 SGDLS and CDR2 YYNGEE. V shed 4 bases and J 5 bases; nucleotides not matched to a gene: 4. The CDR3 nucleotides read TGTGCCAGCAGCATGGGACAGGTGGAGACCCAGTACTTC. Amino acids: CASSMGQVETQYF.

The V and J genes are TRBV5-4 and TRBJ2-7; 11 nucleotides align to TRBD1. The CDR3 is 15 amino acids. The V gene's germline CDR1 is SGHNT and CDR2 YYREEE (reference sequence). After removal of 4 bases from V and 6 bases from J, the junction contained 9 bases not matched to a gene. The CDR3 coding sequence is TGTGCCAGCAGCCCCTTTACGGACAGGGGGCGCGAGCAGTACTTC. Its translation: CASSPFTDRGREQYF.